This TCR beta chain came from a study of shared clonotypes between healthy human individuals (dated by TCRdb to about 2020). The study in broad terms: A few men and a couple of women, aged 18 to 49 years, made up the cohort. To estimate repertoire size and how much clonotype sharing occurs between individuals, the study deeply sequenced the blood TCR repertoires of five healthy adults. For each donor, CD4 naive and CD4 memory were each given three plates, CD8 naive was given two plates, and CD8 memory was given one plate. Each donor's leukapheresis produced roughly between about 0.8 and 8.9 billion PBMCs. To increase sequencing depth and limit assay-specific biases, TCR repertoire library preparation and sequencing were carried out by different laboratories using diverse techniques. Broad study findings and their caveats: Pairwise subsampling indicated that sequencing depth was expected to affect the degree of clonotype sharing among donors. Rarefaction of sorted-subset datasets indicated incomplete sequencing despite the large sequencing depth. Sampling was restricted to blood, and TCR repertoires in tissue are likely to differ from TCR repertoires in blood. Clonotypes shared by all four sorted-subset donors showed higher generation probabilities than non-shared clonotypes. Naive subsets generally had larger estimated clonotype richness than memory subsets did. Sharing across a few donors was observed for about 5% of naive CD4, about 3.2% of naive CD8, 2.3% of memory CD4, and around 0.42% of memory CD8 clonotypes. Because the study included only a small number of donors, the genetic and exposure-history diversity represented was limited.

With regard to this clone: It lacks a known antigen. Base qualities are not provided; no much larger clone lies one nucleotide away.

The donors were healthy, HIV-negative adults who had no recently reported acute infections or vaccinations. Every donor was a Caucasian adult living in Nashville, Tennessee, USA. Magnetic negative selection was used to enrich CD4+ T cells, after which naive cells were positively selected on CD45RA and the negative fraction became the memory subset. Blood was collected by leukapheresis, and PBMCs were isolated by Ficoll-Histopaque density gradient centrifugation and then cryopreserved in liquid nitrogen vapor phase. Analytical flow cytometry was used to check the purity and quantity of each magnetically sorted T cell population. Each sorted fraction had its genomic DNA isolated and then quantified by UV absorbance on a Nanodrop 2000c. Inclusive of the bounding cysteine and phenylalanine, the CDR3 is 18 residues long. This entry keeps only the CDR3 DNA: 54 bases, framed from base 1. Using the deep immunoSEQ assay, TCR CDR3 regions were amplified from genomic DNA by multiplex PCR. For each cell subset, the extracted genomic DNA was distributed evenly across all wells of several immunoSEQ 96-well plates, and each plate served as one replicate. Each replicate PCR for sorted subsets received roughly 0.2 ug genomic DNA, equal to about 30,000 T cell genomes. Purified libraries were quantified with a Qubit 3.0 fluorometer, sized on a Bioanalyzer 2100, and re-quantified with the KAPA Library Quantification kit. Every immunoSEQ 96-well plate was sequenced on a separate single-read 150-cycle Illumina NextSeq 550 flow cell. In the paper's pipeline: The immunoSEQ output contained only junctional sequences without quality scores, so filtering could not match that applied to full-length reads. To assign V/J genes and CDR3, sequences were annotated using PyIR, a Python wrapper for IgBLAST v1.9, with IMGT germline references. Any read was removed if the V/J assignment was weak (E-value above 1e-6), the CDR3 was missing, or the read contained stop codons, out-of-frame junctions, or ambiguous translated residues. V3J clonotypes were defined as sequences sharing the same inferred V gene, J gene, and CDR3 amino acid sequence. To compute the percentage overlap between repertoires, the number of shared unique clonotypes was divided by the size of the smaller repertoire. Three approaches were used to assess repertoire richness: RTK rarefaction, the Chao1 estimator, and Recon v2.1 estimates of unobserved clonotypes. Generation probabilities for all TCRbeta clonotypes obtained by the gDNA method from a handful of donors were computed using OLGA. TCRdb's version of the immuneACCESS table is confined to in-frame rearrangements and falls short of the full clone set. An unresolved V gene accounts for under half of the shortfall where checked; the remainder is of unknown origin. The DNA was the basis for D and trimming; V, J and clone size are from that table. The sample contains hundreds of thousands of clones, around 74% of them found a single time. About a tenth of the sample is held by the ten biggest clonotypes.

This receptor was identified in a man aged 25 to 40 in good health. Sequencing was carried out using memory CD4+ T cells sorted from blood. The cell subset or site label on this specimen signifies: CD45RA-negative fraction. The V and J segments used are TRBV12-2 and TRBJ2-7; the D segment call TRBD1 is taken from the table without a DNA check. TRBV12-2 is a known pseudogene. This receptor has the CDR3 CASRLARLVLVGLREQYF. The nucleotide sequence is TGTGCAAGTCGCTTAGCTAGATTGGTTTTGGTGGGGCTACGGGAGCAGTACTTC.